Included here is one T cell receptor beta chain sequence, with context. The data were produced by immunoSEQ multiplex PCR, yet TCRdb's version contains in-frame clones alone and is incomplete. The sample lists approximately 110,000 clones, around 93% occurring once. This specimen belongs to a study of T cell responses to AZD1222 COVID-19 vaccine. The germline CDR1 and CDR2 sequences are MNHEY and SVGAGI. CDR3 size: 15 residues. Trimming shortened V by 2 bases and J by 0 bases, and 11 bases separated the two germline ends. The TCR comes from an adult in good health. The J gene is TRBJ2-7, the V gene TRBV6-5, with D unresolved. Specimen: peripheral blood, collected on day 0 of AZD1222 vaccination. CDR3 sequence: CASSYVGRSSYEQYF. CDR3 nucleotide sequence: TGTGCCAGCAGTTACGTCGGCCGGAGCTCCTACGAGCAGTACTTC.